This T cell receptor (beta chain) comes out of a study of T cell repertoires in cytomegalovirus infection. Study context: Public TCR beta signatures were indicative of both CMV infection and a matching HLA type.

General study results and limits: Dominant in the ex vivo response were TCR beta clonotypes restricted by HLA-C and specific for CMV.

Comment on this clonotype: Its specificity is not known.

TCRdb redid the calling of the reads with MiXCR, one entry per CDR3 protein. The profile shows around 140,000 distinct CDR3 sequences, about 6% of them singletons. Germline lookup yields CDR1 LNHDA and CDR2 SQIVND (reference sequence). J lost 1 base, V lost 7 bases, and 3 bases had no gene match. The CDR3 is 13 residues long. The sample comprised PBMCs. The clonotype originates from a human donor in good health (CMV status not recorded). Some clones in this sample may be carry-over from other donors' samples. The rearrangement joins TRBV19 to TRBJ1-1, with 7 bases matching TRBD1. The CDR3 DNA reads TGTGCCAGTACCCGGGACAGGAACACTGAAGCTTTCTTT. Translated, it gives CASTRDRNTEAFF.